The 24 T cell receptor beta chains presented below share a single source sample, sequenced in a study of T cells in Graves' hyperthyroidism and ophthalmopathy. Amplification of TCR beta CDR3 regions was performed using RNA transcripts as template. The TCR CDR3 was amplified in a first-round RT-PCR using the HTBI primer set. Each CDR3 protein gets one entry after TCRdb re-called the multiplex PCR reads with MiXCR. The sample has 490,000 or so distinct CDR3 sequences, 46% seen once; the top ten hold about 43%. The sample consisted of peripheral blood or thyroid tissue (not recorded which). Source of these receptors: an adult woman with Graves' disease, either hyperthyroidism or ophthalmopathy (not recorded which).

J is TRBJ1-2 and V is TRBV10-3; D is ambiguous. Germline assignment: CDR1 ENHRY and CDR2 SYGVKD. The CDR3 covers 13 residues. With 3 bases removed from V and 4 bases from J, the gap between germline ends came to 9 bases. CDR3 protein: CAISEGRAYGYTF. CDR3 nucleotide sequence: TGTGCCATCAGTGAAGGGAGGGCCTATGGCTACACCTTC.

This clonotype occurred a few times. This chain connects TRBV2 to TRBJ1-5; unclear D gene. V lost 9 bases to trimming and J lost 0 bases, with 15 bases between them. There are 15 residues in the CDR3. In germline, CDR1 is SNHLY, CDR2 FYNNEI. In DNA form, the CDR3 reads TGTGCCAGTCGAGTTAGCGATTATAGCAATCAGCCCCAGCATTTT. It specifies CASRVSDYSNQPQHF.

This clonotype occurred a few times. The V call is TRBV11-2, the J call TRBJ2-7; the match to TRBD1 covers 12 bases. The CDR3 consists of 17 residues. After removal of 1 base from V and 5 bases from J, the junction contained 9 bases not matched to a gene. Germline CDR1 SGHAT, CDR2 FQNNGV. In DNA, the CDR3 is TGTGCCAGCAGCTTAGGGATTCCGGGACAGGGGGCTGACGAGCAGTACTTC. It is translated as CASSLGIPGQGADEQYF.

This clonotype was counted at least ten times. CDR3 nucleotides: TGCAGTGCTACGGAGGTGGTGAACACTGAAGCTTTCTTT. This gives the protein CSATEVVNTEAFF. The chain employs TRBV20-1 and TRBJ1-1; D gene uncertain. The CDR3 spans 13 residues. The germline V gene has CDR1 DFQATT and CDR2 SNEGSKA (reference sequence). Trimming took off 4 bases at V and 0 bases at J, with 9 bases between the two ends.

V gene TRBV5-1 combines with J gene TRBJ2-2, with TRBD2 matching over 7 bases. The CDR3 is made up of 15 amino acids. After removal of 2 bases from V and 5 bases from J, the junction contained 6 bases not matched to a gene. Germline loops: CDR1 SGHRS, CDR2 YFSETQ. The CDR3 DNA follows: TGCGCCAGCAGCTTTGTCGGGGGGACTACCGGGGAGCTGTTTTTT. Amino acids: CASSFVGGTTGELFF.

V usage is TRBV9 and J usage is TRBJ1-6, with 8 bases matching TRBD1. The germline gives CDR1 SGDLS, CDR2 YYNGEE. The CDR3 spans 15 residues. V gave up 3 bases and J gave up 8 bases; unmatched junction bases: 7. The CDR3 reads CASSDRTGSDSPLHF. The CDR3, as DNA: TGTGCCAGCAGCGATCGGACAGGGTCAGATTCACCCCTCCACTTT.

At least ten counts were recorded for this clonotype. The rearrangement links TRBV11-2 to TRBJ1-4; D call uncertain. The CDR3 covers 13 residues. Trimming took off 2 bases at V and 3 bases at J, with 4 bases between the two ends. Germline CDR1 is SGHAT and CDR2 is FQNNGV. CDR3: CASSLYSNEKLFF. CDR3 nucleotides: TGTGCCAGCAGCTTATATTCTAATGAAAAACTGTTTTTT.

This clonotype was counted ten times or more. The CDR3 DNA sequence: TGTGCCAGCAGTTCCCAACAGGGAGGCACTGAAGCTTTCTTT. Translation: CASSSQQGGTEAFF. The rearrangement links TRBV2 to TRBJ1-1, with a weak D call TRBD1 (6 bases). The V and J ends lost 5 bases and 4 bases respectively, with 14 bases between them. From germline, CDR1 is SNHLY and CDR2 FYNNEI. The CDR3 covers 14 residues.

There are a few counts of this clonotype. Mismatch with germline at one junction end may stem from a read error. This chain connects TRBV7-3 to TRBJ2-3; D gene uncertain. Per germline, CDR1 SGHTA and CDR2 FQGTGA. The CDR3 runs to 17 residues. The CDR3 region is CASSLMERAFITDTQYF. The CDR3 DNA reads TGTGCCAGCAGCTTAATGGAGCGCGCCTTTATCACAGATACTCAGTATTTT.

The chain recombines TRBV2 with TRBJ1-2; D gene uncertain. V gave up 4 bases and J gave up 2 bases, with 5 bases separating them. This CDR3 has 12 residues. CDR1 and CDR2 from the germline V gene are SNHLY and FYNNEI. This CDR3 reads CASSAENYGYTF. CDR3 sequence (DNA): TGTGCCAGCAGTGCTGAAAACTATGGCTACACCTTC.

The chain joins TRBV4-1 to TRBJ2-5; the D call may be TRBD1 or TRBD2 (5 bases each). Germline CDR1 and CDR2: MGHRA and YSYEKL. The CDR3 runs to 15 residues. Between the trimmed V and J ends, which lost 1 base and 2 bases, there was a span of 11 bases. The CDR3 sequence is CASSQARDGQETQYF. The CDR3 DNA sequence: TGCGCCAGCAGCCAAGCTCGGGACGGACAAGAGACCCAGTACTTC.

The CDR3 loop is CATKRENTEAFF. CDR3 coding DNA: TGTGCCACTAAGCGTGAGAACACTGAAGCTTTCTTT. The gene calls are TRBV10-3 and TRBJ1-1; unclear D gene. V was shortened by 10 bases and J by 1 base, with 10 bases between the two germline ends. The germline CDR1 and CDR2 sequences are ENHRY and SYGVKD. CDR3 size: 12 residues.

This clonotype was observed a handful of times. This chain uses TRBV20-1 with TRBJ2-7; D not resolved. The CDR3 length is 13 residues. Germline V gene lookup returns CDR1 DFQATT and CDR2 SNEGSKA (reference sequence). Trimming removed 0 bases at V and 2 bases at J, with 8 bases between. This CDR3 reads CSARESLPYEQYF. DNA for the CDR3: TGCAGTGCTAGAGAGAGCTTACCCTACGAGCAGTACTTC.

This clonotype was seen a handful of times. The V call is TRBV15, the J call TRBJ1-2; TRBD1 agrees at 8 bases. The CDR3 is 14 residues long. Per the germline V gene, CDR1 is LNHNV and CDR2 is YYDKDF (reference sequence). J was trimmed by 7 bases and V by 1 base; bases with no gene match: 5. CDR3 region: CATSRVRQGIGYTF. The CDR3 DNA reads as TGTGCCACCAGCAGAGTGAGACAGGGGATTGGCTACACCTTC.

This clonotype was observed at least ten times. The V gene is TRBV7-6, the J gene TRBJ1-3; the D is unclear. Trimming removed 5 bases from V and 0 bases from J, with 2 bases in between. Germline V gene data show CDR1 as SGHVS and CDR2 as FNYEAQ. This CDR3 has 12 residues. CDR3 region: CASSNSGNTIYF. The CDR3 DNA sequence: TGTGCCAGCAGCAACTCTGGAAACACCATATATTTT.

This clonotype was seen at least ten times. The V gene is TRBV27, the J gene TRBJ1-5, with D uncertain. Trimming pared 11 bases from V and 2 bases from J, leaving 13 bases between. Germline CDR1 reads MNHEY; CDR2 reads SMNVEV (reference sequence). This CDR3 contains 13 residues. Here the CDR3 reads CAPNLGRNQPQHF. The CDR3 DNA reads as TGTGCCCCCAATCTGGGCCGCAATCAGCCCCAGCATTTT.

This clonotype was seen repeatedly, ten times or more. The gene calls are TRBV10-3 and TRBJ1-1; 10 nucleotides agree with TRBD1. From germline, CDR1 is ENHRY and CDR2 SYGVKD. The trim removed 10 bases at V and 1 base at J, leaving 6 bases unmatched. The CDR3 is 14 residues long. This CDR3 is CATRTGGENTEAFF. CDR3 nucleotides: TGTGCCACCCGGACAGGGGGGGAGAACACTGAAGCTTTCTTT.

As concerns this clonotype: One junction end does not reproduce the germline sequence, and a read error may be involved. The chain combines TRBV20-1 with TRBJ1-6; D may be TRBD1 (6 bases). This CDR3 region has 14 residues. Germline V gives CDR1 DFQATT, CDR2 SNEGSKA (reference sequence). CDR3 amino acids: CSARATGYDSPFHF. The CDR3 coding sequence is TGCAGTGCTAGAGCGACAGGTTACGACTCACCCTTCCACTTT.

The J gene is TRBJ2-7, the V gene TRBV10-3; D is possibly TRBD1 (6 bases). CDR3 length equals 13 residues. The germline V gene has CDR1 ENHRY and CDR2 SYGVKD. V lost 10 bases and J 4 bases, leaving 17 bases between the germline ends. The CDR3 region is CANRRAGEYEQYF. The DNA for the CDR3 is TGTGCCAACCGGCGGGCAGGGGAGTACGAGCAGTACTTC.

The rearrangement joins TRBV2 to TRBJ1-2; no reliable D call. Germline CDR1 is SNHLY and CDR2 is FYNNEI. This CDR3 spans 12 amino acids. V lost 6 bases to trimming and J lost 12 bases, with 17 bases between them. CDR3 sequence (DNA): TGTGCCAGCAGCCAAACCTCCTACGGAAACACCTTC. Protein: CASSQTSYGNTF.

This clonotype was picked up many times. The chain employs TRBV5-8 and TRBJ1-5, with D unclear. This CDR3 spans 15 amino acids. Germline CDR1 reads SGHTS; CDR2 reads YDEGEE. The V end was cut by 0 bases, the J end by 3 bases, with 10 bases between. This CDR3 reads CASSLGAGLNQPQHF. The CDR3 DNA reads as TGTGCCAGCAGCTTGGGGGCAGGTCTCAATCAGCCCCAGCATTTT.

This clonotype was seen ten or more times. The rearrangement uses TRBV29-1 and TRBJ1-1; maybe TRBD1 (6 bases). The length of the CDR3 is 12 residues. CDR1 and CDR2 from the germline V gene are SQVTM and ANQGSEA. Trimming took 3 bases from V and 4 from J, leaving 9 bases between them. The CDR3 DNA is TGCAGCGTTGAGTGGGGGGCCACTGAAGCTTTCTTT. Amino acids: CSVEWGATEAFF.

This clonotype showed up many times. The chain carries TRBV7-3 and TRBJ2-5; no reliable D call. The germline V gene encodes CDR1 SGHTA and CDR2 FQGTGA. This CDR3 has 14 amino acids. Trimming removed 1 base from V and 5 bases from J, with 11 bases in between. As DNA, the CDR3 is TGTGCCAGCAGCTTAAGTGGCCCCCAGGAGACCCAGTACTTC. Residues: CASSLSGPQETQYF.

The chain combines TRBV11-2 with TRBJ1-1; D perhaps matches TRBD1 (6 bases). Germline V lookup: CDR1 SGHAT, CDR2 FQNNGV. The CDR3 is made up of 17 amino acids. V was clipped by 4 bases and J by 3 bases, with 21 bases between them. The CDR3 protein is CASSSGGRAGVDTEAFF. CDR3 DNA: TGTGCCAGCAGCTCCGGGGGGAGGGCAGGGGTGGACACTGAAGCTTTCTTT.